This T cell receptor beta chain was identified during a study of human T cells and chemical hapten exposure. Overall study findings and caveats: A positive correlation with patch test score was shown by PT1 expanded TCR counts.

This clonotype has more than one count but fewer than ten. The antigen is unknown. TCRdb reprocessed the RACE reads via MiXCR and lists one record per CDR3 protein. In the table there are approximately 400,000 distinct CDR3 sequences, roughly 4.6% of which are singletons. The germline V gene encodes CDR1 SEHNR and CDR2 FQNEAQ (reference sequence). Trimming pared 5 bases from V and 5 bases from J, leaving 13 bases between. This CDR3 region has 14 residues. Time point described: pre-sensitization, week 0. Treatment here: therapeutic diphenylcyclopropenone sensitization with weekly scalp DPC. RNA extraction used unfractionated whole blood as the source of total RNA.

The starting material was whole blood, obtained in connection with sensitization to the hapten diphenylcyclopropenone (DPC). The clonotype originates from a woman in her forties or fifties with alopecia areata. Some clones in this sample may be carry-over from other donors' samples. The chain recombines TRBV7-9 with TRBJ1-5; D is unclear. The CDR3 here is CASSPAVIDQPQHF. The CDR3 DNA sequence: TGTGCCAGCAGCCCGGCGGTTATTGATCAGCCCCAGCATTTT. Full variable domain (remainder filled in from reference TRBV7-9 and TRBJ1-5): DTGVSQNPRHKITKRGQNVTFRCDPISEHNRLYWYRQTLGQGPEFLTYFQNEAQLEKSRLLSDRFSAERPKGSFSTLEIQRTEQGDSAMYLCASSPAVIDQPQHFGDGTRLSIL.